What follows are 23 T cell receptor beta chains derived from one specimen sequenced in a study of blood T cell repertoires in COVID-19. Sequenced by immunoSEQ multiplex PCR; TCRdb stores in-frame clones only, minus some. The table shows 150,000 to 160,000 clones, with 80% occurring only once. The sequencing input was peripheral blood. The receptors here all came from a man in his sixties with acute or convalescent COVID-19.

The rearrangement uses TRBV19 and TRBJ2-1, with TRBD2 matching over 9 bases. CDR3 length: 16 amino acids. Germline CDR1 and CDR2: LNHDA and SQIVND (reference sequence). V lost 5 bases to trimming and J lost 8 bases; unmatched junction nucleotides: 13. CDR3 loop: CASSPIRLAVRDEQFF. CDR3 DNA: TGTGCCAGTAGTCCAATTCGACTAGCGGTTAGGGATGAGCAGTTCTTC.

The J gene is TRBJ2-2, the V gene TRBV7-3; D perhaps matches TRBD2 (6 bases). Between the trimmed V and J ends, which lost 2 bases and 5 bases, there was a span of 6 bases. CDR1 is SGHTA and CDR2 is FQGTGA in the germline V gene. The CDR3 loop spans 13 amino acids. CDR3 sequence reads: CASSLGGTGELFF. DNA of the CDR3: TGTGCCAGCAGCTTAGGAGGGACCGGGGAGCTGTTTTTT.

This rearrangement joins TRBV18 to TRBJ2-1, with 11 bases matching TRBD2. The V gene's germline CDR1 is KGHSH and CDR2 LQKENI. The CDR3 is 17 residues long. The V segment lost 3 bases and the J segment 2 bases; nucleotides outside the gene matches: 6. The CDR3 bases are TGTGCCAGCTCACCGGGGGCTAGCGGGGGGCCCTACAATGAGCAGTTCTTC. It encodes CASSPGASGGPYNEQFF.

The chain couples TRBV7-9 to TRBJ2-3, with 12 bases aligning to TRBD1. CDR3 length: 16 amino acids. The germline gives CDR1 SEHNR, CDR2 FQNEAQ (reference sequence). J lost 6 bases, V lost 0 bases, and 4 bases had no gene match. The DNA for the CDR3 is TGTGCCAGCAGCTTAGCCGGGACAGGGGGCATGGATACGCAGTATTTT. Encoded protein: CASSLAGTGGMDTQYF. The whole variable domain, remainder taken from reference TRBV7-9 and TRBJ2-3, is DTGVSQNPRHKITKRGQNVTFRCDPISEHNRLYWYRQTLGQGPEFLTYFQNEAQLEKSRLLSDRFSAERPKGSFSTLEIQRTEQGDSAMYLCASSLAGTGGMDTQYFGPGTRLTVL.

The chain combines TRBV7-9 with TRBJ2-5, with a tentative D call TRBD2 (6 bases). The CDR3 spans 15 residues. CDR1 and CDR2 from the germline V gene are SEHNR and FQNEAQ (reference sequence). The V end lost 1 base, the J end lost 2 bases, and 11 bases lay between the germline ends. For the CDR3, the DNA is TGTGCCAGCAGCTTAGGGGAGGCAGGACAAGAGACCCAGTACTTC. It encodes CASSLGEAGQETQYF.

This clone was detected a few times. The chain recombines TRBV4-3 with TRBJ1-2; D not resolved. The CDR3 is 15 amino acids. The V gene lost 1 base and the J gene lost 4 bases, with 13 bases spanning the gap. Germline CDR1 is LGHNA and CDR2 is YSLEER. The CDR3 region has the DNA TGCGCCAGCAGCCAAGCCCGACAATCCCTCTATGGCTACACCTTC. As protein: CASSQARQSLYGYTF.

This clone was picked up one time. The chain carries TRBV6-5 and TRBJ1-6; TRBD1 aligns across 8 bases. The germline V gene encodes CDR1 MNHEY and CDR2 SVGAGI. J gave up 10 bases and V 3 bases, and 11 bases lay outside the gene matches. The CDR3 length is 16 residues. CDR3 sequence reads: CASSYPDQTGVSPLHF. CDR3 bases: TGTGCCAGCAGTTATCCGGATCAGACAGGGGTATCACCCCTCCACTTT.

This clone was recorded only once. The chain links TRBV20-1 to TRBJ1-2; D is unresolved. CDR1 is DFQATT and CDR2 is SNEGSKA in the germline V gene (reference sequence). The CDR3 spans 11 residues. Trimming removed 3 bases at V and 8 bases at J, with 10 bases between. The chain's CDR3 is CSASPQNGYTF. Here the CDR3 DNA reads TGCAGTGCTAGCCCCCAGAACGGCTACACCTTC.

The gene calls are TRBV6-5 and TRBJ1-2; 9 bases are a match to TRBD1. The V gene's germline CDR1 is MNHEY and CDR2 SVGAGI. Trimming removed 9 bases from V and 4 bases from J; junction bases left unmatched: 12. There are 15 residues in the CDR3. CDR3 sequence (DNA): TGTGCCAGTCTCCGGGACAGGGAATCCACCTATGGCTACACCTTC. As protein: CASLRDRESTYGYTF.

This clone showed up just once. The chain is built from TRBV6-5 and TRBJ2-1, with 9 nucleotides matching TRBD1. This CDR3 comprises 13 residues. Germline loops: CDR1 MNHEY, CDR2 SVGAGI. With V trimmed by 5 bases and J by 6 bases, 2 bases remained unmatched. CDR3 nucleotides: TGTGCCAGCAGTCCGGGACAGGGCAATGAGCAGTTCTTC. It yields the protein CASSPGQGNEQFF.

The CDR3 DNA is TGCGCCAGCAGCCAAGCAGGCAGGGTTGTCACTGAAGCTTTCTTT. Translating gives CASSQAGRVVTEAFF. The chain recombines TRBV4-1 with TRBJ1-1; possibly TRBD1 for D (5 bases). This CDR3 comprises 15 residues. Germline CDR1 and CDR2: MGHRA and YSYEKL. Trimming shortened V by 1 base and J by 4 bases, and 13 bases separated the two germline ends.

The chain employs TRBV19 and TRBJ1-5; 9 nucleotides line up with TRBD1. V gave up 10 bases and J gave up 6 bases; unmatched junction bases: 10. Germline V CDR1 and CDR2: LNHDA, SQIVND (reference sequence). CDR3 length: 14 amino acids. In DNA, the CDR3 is TGTGCCACCGCGTCGACAGGGGGAACTCAGCCCCAGCATTTT. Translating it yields CATASTGGTQPQHF. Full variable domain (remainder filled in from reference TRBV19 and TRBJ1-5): DGGITQSPKYLFRKEGQNVTLSCEQNLNHDAMYWYRQDPGQGLRLIYYSQIVNDFQKGDIAEGYSVSREKKESFPLTVTSAQKNPTAFYLCATASTGGTQPQHFGDGTRLSIL.

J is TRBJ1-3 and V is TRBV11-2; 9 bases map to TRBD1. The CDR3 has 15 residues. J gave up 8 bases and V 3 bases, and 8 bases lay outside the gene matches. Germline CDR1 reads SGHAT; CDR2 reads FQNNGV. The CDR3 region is CASSFGTGPSDTIYF. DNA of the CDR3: TGTGCCAGCAGCTTTGGGACAGGGCCTTCGGACACCATATATTTT.

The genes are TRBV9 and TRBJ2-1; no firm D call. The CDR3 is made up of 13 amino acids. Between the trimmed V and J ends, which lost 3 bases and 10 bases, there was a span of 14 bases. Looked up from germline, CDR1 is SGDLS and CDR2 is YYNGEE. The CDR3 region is CASSGQKETEQFF. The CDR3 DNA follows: TGTGCCAGCAGCGGCCAAAAGGAGACCGAGCAGTTCTTC.

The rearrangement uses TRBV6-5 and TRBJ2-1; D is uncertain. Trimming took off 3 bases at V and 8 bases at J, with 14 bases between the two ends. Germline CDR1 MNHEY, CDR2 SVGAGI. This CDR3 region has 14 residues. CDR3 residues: CASSYNYLGDEQFF. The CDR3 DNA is TGTGCCAGCAGTTATAACTACCTAGGCGATGAGCAGTTCTTC.

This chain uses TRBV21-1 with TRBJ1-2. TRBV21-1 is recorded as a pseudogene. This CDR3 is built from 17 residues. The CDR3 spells CAPSGQPGGAWIYGYTF. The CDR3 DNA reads TGTGCCCCCTCAGGTCAACCGGGGGGGGCGTGGATCTATGGCTACACCTTC.

This CDR3 reads CASSFPGQSTGELFF. The CDR3, as DNA: TGTGCCAGCAGCTTTCCGGGACAGAGCACCGGGGAGCTGTTTTTT. The chain has TRBV5-6 and TRBJ2-2, with 7 bases that match TRBD1. Germline CDR1 and CDR2: SGHDT and YYEEEE. The CDR3 is made up of 15 amino acids. Germline trimming cut 2 bases from V and 4 bases from J; bases unmatched to any gene: 5.

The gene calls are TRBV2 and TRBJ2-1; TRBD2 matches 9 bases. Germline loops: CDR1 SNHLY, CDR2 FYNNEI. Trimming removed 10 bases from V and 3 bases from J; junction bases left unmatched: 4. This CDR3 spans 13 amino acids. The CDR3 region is CATGTSSYNEQFF. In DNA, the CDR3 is TGTGCCACCGGGACTAGCAGCTACAATGAGCAGTTCTTC.

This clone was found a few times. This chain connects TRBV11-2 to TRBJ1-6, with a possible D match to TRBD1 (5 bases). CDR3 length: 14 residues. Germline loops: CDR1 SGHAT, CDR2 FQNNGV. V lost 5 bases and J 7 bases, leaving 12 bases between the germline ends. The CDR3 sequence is CASSPNSGNSPLHF. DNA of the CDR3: TGTGCCAGCAGCCCAAACTCAGGGAATTCACCCCTCCACTTT. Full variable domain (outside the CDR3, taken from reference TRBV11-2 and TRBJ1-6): EAGVAQSPRYKIIEKRQSVAFWCNPISGHATLYWYQQILGQGPKLLIQFQNNGVVDDSQLPKDRFSAERLKGVDSTLKIQPAKLEDSAVYLCASSPNSGNSPLHFGNGTRLTVT.

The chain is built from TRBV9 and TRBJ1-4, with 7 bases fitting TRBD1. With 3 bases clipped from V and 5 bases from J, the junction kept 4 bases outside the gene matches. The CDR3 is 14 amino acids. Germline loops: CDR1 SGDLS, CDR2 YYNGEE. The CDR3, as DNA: TGTGCCAGCAGCGGCGGGACAGACAATGAAAAACTGTTTTTT. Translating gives CASSGGTDNEKLFF. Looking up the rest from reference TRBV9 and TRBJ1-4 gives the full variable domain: DSGVTQTPKHLITATGQRVTLRCSPRSGDLSVYWYQQSLDQGLQFLIQYYNGEERAKGNILERFSAQQFPDLHSELNLSSLELGDSALYFCASSGGTDNEKLFFGSGTQLSVL.

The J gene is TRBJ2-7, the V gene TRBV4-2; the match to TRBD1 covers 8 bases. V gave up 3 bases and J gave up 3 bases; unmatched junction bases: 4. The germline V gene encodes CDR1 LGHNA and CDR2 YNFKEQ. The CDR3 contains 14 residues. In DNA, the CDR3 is TGTGCCAGCAGCCAGGTCACAGGGGGCTACGAGCAGTACTTC. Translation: CASSQVTGGYEQYF.

CDR3 sequence (DNA): TGTGCCAGCCGGGGGACCACAGGGGGCGAGCAGTACTTC. Its protein product is CASRGTTGGEQYF. V gene TRBV5-4 combines with J gene TRBJ2-7; 8 bases are a match to TRBD1. This CDR3 contains 13 residues. J lost 6 bases, V lost 7 bases, and 9 bases had no gene match. The germline gives CDR1 SGHNT, CDR2 YYREEE (reference sequence).

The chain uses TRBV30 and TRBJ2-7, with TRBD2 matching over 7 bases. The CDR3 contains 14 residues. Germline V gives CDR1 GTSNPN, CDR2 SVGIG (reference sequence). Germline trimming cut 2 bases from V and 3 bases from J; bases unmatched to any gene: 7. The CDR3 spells CAWSPGGIRYEQYF. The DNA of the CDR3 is TGTGCCTGGAGTCCCGGGGGGATTCGCTACGAGCAGTACTTC.